This TCR beta chain comes out of a study of T cell changes during pregnancy in multiple sclerosis. The data were produced by immunoSEQ multiplex PCR, yet TCRdb's version contains in-frame clones alone and is incomplete. Among under 65,000 clones listed, 92% were seen once. Sample: CD4+ T cells from peripheral blood mononuclear cells, taken after pregnancy. This TCR came from a female donor with multiple sclerosis, enrolled in a pregnancy study.

CDR3 in amino acids: CASSSGGGYEQYF. The CDR3 DNA is TGTGCCAGTAGTAGCGGGGGGGGCTACGAGCAGTACTTC. The chain employs TRBV19 and TRBJ2-7, with 9 bases lining up with TRBD2. Germline values: CDR1 LNHDA, CDR2 SQIVND (reference sequence). V trimming: 4 bases; J trimming: 3 bases; junction bases outside the gene matches: 1. The CDR3 spans 13 residues.